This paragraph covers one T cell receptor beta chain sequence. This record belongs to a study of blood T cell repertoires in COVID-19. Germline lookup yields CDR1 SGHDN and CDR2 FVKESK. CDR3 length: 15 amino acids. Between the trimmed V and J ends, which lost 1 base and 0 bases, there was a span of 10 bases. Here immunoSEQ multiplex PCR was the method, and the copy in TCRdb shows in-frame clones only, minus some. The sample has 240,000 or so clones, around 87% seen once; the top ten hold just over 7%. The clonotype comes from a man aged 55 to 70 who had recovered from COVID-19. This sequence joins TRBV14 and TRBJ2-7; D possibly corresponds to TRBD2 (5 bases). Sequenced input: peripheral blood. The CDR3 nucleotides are TGTGCCAGCAGCCAAGGTCGGGGTATCTCCTACGAGCAGTACTTC. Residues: CASSQGRGISYEQYF.